This T cell receptor beta chain is from a study of T cell changes during pregnancy in multiple sclerosis (dated by TCRdb to between 2018 and 2020). For the study in its entirety: The study examined how the T cell repertoire changed over the course of pregnancy in women with multiple sclerosis.

Library preparation used the immunoSEQ multiplex PCR assay. Not all clones reach the TCRdb copy of this immuneACCESS table, which keeps in-frame sequences only. Checked studies attribute under half of the gap to unresolved V genes and leave the rest unexplained. The sample yields approximately 44,000 clones; less than 90% were counted once. Around 0.6% of the sample is held by the ten biggest clonotypes. A distance of 7 bases separates the germline ends of V and J, which lose 2 bases and 10 bases respectively. The CDR3 sequence holds 11 residues, the cysteine and phenylalanine included. Left in the record is the CDR3 DNA by itself, 33 bases read in frame from the first base. For CDR1 and CDR2, the germline V gene lists SGHRS and YFSETQ. In the case of this clone: Its antigen is unknown. There are no base qualities to consult, and no much larger clone falls within one base.

This TCR came from a female donor with multiple sclerosis, enrolled in a pregnancy study. Here the chain combines TRBV5-1 and TRBJ2-1; a weak D assignment points to TRBD1 (6 bases agree). The specimen comprised CD4+ T cells from peripheral blood mononuclear cells, sampled in the first trimester of pregnancy. The sequenced DNA is TGCGCCAGCAGCTTTACAGGGGAGCAGTTCTTC. Its protein reads: CASSFTGEQFF.